Below, 10 T cell receptor beta chains from the same sample are listed, as sequenced in a study of lymphopenia after photon versus proton radiotherapy. Here immunoSEQ multiplex PCR was the method, and the copy in TCRdb shows in-frame clones only, minus some. The repertoire includes around 160,000 clones, more than 85% of them detected once, and around 4.6% sits in the top ten. The input for sequencing was peripheral blood, taken from a patient treated with photon-based radiotherapy. The receptors come from a man over 45 with gastric cancer.

The chain joins TRBV6-4 to TRBJ2-1; D possibly uses TRBD1 or TRBD2 (5 bases each). The CDR3 totals 14 residues. Germline lookup yields CDR1 MRHNA and CDR2 SNTAGT. Trimming left V 7 bases short and J 0 bases short, with 10 bases between. This chain's CDR3 is CASKQDFSYNEQFF. CDR3 DNA: TGTGCCAGCAAACAGGACTTCTCCTACAATGAGCAGTTCTTC.

The chain recombines TRBV30 with TRBJ2-2; D gene unclear. CDR3 length equals 13 residues. Germline CDR1 reads GTSNPN; CDR2 reads SVGIG (reference sequence). V lost 1 base and J lost 7, with 10 bases in between. In nucleotides, the CDR3 is TGTGCCTGGAGTGGCCTACCCAGCGGGGAGCTGTTTTTT. Translated: CAWSGLPSGELFF.

The chain combines TRBV2 with TRBJ2-3, with 11 bases matching TRBD1. The CDR3 consists of 12 residues. V lost 11 bases to trimming and J lost 6 bases; unmatched junction nucleotides: 4. The germline CDR1 and CDR2 sequences are SNHLY and FYNNEI. CDR3 sequence: CALGQGADTQYF. The CDR3 nucleotides read TGTGCCCTTGGACAGGGGGCGGATACGCAGTATTTT.

J is TRBJ2-1 and V is TRBV5-1; D is perhaps TRBD2 (6 bases). The CDR3 is made up of 14 amino acids. Germline values: CDR1 SGHRS, CDR2 YFSETQ. Trimming stripped 2 bases from V and 7 bases from J, with 13 bases between. CDR3 protein: CASSLWTTLNEQFF. The CDR3 bases are TGCGCCAGCAGCTTATGGACTACCTTGAATGAGCAGTTCTTC. Complete variable domain (other parts from reference TRBV5-1 and TRBJ2-1): KAGVTQTPRYLIKTRGQQVTLSCSPISGHRSVSWYQQTPGQGLQFLFEYFSETQRNKGNFPGRFSGRQFSNSRSEMNVSTLELGDSALYLCASSLWTTLNEQFFGPGTRLTVL.

The chain is built from TRBV7-2 and TRBJ2-7; D is possibly TRBD2 (5 bases). The ends were cut back, 2 bases at V and 3 bases at J, with 14 bases in the middle. Germline V gene data show CDR1 as SGHTA and CDR2 as FQGNSA. There are 15 residues in the CDR3. CDR3 nucleotide sequence: TGTGCCAGCAGCTTACTTGCCGGGAAGGGCTACGAGCAGTACTTC. Encoded protein: CASSLLAGKGYEQYF.

This clone was seen more than once but under ten times. In nucleotides, the CDR3 is TGCGCCAGCAGCCAGGGACACCAGAACACTGAAGCTTTCTTT. It codes for CASSQGHQNTEAFF. The chain carries TRBV5-1 and TRBJ1-1; a possible D gene is TRBD1 (6 bases). CDR1 SGHRS and CDR2 YFSETQ come from the germline V gene. Trimming removed 4 bases at V and 1 base at J, with 11 bases between. This CDR3 has 14 amino acids.

The rearrangement links TRBV10-3 to TRBJ2-5; TRBD1 or TRBD2 may be the D gene (6 bases each). The CDR3 runs 15 residues. Germline lookup yields CDR1 ENHRY and CDR2 SYGVKD. Trimming pared 4 bases from V and 1 base from J, leaving 13 bases between. The CDR3: CAISASGGPQETQYF. The CDR3 DNA reads as TGTGCCATCAGTGCGTCCGGGGGCCCCCAAGAGACCCAGTACTTC.

The chain has TRBV10-3 and TRBJ2-7; the match to TRBD1 covers 7 bases. With V trimmed by 2 bases and J by 4 bases, 11 bases remained unmatched. Per germline, CDR1 ENHRY and CDR2 SYGVKD. The CDR3 sequence is 16 residues long. The CDR3 nucleotides are TGTGCCATCAGTGAGGGGCAGGGGGTGACACCTTACGAGCAGTACTTC. Its protein product is CAISEGQGVTPYEQYF.

With respect to this clone: The identical CDR3 is also encoded by other nucleotide sequences in the sample. The chain combines TRBV6-5 with TRBJ1-5; tentatively, D is TRBD1 (6 bases). Germline CDR1 is MNHEY and CDR2 is SVGAGI. V was shortened by 0 bases and J by 5 bases, with 8 bases between the two germline ends. CDR3 length: 14 amino acids. This CDR3 is CASSYSPGDQPQHF. The CDR3 DNA reads as TGTGCCAGCAGTTACTCCCCAGGGGATCAGCCCCAGCATTTT.

The chain links TRBV7-8 to TRBJ2-7; TRBD2 aligns across 9 bases. Germline loops: CDR1 SGHVS, CDR2 FQNEAQ. The CDR3 sequence is 15 residues long. V gave up 5 bases and J gave up 9 bases; unmatched junction bases: 14. CDR3 sequence: CASSQVSSGSSVQYF. CDR3 nucleotide sequence: TGTGCCAGCAGCCAGGTCAGTAGCGGGAGCTCCGTGCAGTACTTC.